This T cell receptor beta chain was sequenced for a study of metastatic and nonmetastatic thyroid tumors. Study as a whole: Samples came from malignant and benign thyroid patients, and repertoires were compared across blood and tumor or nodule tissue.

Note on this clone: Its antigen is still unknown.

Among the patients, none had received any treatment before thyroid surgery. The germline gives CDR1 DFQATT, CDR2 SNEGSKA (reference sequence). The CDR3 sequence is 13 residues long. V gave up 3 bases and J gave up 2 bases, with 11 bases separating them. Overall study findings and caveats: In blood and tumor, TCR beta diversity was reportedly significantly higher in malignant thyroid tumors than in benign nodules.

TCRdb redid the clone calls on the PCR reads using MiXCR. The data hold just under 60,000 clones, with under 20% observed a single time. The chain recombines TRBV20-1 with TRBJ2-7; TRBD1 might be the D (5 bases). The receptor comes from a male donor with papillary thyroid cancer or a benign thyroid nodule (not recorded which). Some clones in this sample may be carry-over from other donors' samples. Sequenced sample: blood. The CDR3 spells CSASTGVPYEQYV. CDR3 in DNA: TGCAGTGCTAGTACAGGTGTTCCCTACGAGCAGTACGTC.